This T cell receptor beta chain was identified in a study of human T cells and chemical hapten exposure. Across the whole study: Sensitization applied 2% DPC to roughly 2 cm by roughly 2 cm of upper inner arm skin. DPC at 0.01% went onto the upper back in patch tests, read at 6 days.

TCRdb re-called the RACE reads through MiXCR, storing one row per CDR3 protein. The sample records about 300,000 distinct CDR3 sequences, approximately 5.8% being singletons. As for time point: pre-sensitization, week 0. Treatment noted: therapeutic diphenylcyclopropenone sensitization with weekly scalp DPC. A few counts support this clonotype. The V end lost 2 bases, the J end lost 6 bases, and 16 bases lay between the germline ends. From germline, CDR1 is SGHTA and CDR2 FQGTGA. The CDR3 is 16 amino acids. This chain connects TRBV7-3 to TRBJ2-2; maybe TRBD2 (7 bases). The source material was whole blood, sampled in connection with sensitization to the hapten diphenylcyclopropenone (DPC). The sequence was obtained from a woman younger than 30 with alopecia areata. Some clones in this sample may be carry-over from other donors' samples. This CDR3 is CASSLYPAGAPGELFF. In DNA, the CDR3 is TGTGCCAGCAGCTTATACCCTGCGGGGGCCCCCGGGGAGCTGTTTTTT.